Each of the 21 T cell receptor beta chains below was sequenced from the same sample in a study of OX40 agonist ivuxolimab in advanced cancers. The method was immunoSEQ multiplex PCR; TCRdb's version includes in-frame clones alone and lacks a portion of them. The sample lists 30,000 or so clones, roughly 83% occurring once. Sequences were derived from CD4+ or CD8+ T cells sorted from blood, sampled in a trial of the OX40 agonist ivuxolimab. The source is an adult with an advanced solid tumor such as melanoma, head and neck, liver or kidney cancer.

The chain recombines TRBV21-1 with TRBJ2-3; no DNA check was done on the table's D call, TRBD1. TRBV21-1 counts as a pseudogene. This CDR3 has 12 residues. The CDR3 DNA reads TGTGCCAGCACACAGGGACCAGATACGCAGTATTTT. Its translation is CASTQGPDTQYF.

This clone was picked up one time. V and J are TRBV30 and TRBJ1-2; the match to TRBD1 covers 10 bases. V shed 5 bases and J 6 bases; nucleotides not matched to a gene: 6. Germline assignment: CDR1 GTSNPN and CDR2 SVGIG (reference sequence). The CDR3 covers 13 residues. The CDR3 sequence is CAWGTGDWDGYTF. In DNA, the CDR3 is TGTGCCTGGGGGACAGGGGATTGGGATGGCTACACCTTC. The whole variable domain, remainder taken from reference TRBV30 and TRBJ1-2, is SQTIHQWPATLVQPVGSPLSLECTVEGTSNPNLYWYRQAAGRGLQLLFYSVGIGQISSEVPQNLSASRPQDRQFILSSKKLLLSDSGFYLCAWGTGDWDGYTFGSGTRLTVV.

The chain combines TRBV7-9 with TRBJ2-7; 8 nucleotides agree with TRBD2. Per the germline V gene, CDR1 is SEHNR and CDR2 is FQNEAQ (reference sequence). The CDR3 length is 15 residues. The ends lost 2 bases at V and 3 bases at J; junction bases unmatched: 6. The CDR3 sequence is CASSLRVAGSYEQYF. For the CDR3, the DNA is TGTGCCAGCAGCTTAAGGGTAGCGGGGAGCTACGAGCAGTACTTC.

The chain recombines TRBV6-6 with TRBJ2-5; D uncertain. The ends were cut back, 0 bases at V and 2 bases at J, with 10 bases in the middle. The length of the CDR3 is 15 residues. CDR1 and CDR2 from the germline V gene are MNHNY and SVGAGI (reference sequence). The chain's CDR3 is CASSYSGGGQETQYF. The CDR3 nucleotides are TGTGCCAGCAGTTACTCGGGTGGTGGGCAAGAGACCCAGTACTTC.

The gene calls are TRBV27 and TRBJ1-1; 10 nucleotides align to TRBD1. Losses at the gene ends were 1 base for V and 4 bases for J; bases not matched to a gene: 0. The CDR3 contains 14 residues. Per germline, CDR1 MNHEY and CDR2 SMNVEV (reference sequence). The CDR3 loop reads CASSLWTGGTEAFF. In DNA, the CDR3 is TGTGCCAGCAGTTTATGGACAGGGGGCACTGAAGCTTTCTTT.

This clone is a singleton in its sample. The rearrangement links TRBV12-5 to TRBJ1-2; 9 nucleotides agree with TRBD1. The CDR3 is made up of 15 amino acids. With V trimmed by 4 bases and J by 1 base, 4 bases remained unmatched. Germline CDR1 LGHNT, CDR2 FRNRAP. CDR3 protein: CASGSGQGFNYGYTF. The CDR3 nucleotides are TGTGCTAGTGGTTCGGGACAGGGTTTTAACTATGGCTACACCTTC.

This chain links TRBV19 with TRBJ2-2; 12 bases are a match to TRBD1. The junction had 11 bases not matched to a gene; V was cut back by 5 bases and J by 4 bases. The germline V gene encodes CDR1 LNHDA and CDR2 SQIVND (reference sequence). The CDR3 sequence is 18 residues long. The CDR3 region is CASSSLGTGGFGTGELFF. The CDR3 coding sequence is TGTGCCAGTAGTTCTCTCGGGACAGGGGGCTTCGGCACCGGGGAGCTGTTTTTT.

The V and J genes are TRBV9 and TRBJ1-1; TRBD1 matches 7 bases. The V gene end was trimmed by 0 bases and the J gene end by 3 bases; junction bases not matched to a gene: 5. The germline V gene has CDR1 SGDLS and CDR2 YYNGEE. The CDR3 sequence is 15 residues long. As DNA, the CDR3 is TGTGCCAGCAGCGTAGTTGGCAGGGGGGACACTGAAGCTTTCTTT. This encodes CASSVVGRGDTEAFF. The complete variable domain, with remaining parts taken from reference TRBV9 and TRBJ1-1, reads DSGVTQTPKHLITATGQRVTLRCSPRSGDLSVYWYQQSLDQGLQFLIQYYNGEERAKGNILERFSAQQFPDLHSELNLSSLELGDSALYFCASSVVGRGDTEAFFGQGTRLTVV.

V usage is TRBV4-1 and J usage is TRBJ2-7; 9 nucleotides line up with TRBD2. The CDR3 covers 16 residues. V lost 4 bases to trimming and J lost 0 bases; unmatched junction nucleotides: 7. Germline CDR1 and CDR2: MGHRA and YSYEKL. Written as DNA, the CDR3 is TGCGCCAGCAGCCCAGAAGCGGGGGGCTACTCCTACGAGCAGTACTTC. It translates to CASSPEAGGYSYEQYF.

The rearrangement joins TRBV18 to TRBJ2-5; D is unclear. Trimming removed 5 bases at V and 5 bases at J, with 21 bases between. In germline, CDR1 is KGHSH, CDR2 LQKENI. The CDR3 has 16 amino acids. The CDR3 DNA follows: TGTGCCAGCTCATCGCTCCGGGCCTCGGAACTTGAGACCCAGTACTTC. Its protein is CASSSLRASELETQYF.

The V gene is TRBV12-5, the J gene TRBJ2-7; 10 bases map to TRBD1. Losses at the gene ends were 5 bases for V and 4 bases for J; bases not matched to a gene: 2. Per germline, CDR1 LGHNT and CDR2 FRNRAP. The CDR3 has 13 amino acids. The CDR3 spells CASGVDRGYEQYF. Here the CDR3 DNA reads TGTGCTAGTGGTGTGGACAGGGGGTACGAGCAGTACTTC.

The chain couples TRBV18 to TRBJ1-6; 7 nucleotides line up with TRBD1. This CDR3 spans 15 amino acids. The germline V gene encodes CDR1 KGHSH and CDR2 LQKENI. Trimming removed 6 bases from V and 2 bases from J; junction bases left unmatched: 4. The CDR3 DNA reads TGTGCCAGCTCTCGACAGGGAACCTATAATTCACCCCTCCACTTT. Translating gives CASSRQGTYNSPLHF.

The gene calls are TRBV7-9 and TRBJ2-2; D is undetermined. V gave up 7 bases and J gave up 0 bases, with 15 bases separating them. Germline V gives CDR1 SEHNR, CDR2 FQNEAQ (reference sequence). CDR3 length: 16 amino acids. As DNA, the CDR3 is TGTGCCAGCACCAGAGGTGTGGAGACGAACACCGGGGAGCTGTTTTTT. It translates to CASTRGVETNTGELFF.

This CDR3 reads CASSEPLSVRGVYHEQFF. DNA for the CDR3: TGTGCCAGCAGTGAACCCCTTAGTGTGCGGGGGGTTTATCATGAGCAGTTCTTC. The chain couples TRBV6-1 to TRBJ2-1; 8 nucleotides match TRBD2. Germline trimming cut 2 bases from V and 8 bases from J; bases unmatched to any gene: 17. Germline lookup yields CDR1 MNHNS and CDR2 SASEGT. The CDR3 extends over 18 amino acids.

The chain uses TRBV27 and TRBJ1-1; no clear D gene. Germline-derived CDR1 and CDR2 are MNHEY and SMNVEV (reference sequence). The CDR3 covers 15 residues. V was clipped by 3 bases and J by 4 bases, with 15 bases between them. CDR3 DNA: TGTGCCAGCAGTTTGGGGTCGGCCGCTAGCACTGAAGCTTTCTTT. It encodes CASSLGSAASTEAFF.

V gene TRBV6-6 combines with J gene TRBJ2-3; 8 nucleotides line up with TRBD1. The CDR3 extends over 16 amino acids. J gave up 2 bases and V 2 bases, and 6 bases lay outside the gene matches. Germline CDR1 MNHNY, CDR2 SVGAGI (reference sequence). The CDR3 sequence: CASSYPTGGNTDTQYF. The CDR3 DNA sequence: TGTGCCAGCAGTTACCCCACAGGGGGTAACACAGATACGCAGTATTTT.

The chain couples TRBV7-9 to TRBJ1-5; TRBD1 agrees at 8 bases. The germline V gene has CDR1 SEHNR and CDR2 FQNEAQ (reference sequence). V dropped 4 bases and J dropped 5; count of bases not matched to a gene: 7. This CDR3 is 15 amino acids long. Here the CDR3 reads CASSSGTGVDQPQHF. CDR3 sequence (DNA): TGTGCCAGCAGCTCCGGGACAGGAGTGGATCAGCCCCAGCATTTT.

CDR3: CAGTLSSYNEQFF. CDR3 DNA: TGTGCTGGGACGTTGAGCTCCTACAATGAGCAGTTCTTC. This chain connects TRBV30 to TRBJ2-1; D possibly matches TRBD1 or TRBD2 (5 bases each). The germline V gene encodes CDR1 GTSNPN and CDR2 SVGIG (reference sequence). The CDR3 length is 13 residues.

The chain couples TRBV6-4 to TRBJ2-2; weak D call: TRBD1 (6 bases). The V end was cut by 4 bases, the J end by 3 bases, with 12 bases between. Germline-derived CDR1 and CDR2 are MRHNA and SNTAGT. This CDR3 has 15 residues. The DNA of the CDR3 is TGTGCCAGCAGTGTGTCAGGGGCCGACACCGGGGAGCTGTTTTTT. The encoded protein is CASSVSGADTGELFF.

The CDR3 here is CATSTSGGAVTQYF. In nucleotides, the CDR3 is TGTGCCACCTCCACTAGCGGGGGGGCGGTCACGCAGTATTTT. The chain recombines TRBV27 with TRBJ2-3; 13 positions agree with TRBD2. Per the germline V gene, CDR1 is MNHEY and CDR2 is SMNVEV (reference sequence). CDR3 length equals 14 residues. Trimming cost V 10 bases and J 9 bases; bases outside gene matches: 10.

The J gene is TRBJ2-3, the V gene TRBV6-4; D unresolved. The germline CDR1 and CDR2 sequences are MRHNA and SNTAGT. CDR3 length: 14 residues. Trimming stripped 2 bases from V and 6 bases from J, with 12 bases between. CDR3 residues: CASSDLTVGDTQYF. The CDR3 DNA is TGTGCCAGCAGTGACCTAACAGTAGGGGATACGCAGTATTTT.